This T cell receptor beta chain was profiled in a study of neurological immune-mediated disorders. Trimming pared 5 bases from V and 5 bases from J, leaving 7 bases between. CDR3 size: 11 residues. CDR1 is SGHDT, CDR2 YYEEEE, per germline. Study results and caveats: HTLV-1-associated myelopathy had the most TCR clonal expansion, and multiple sclerosis had the least, less than healthy controls.

With 10-nucleotide random UMIs, 5'RACE was used to make the cDNA. TCRdb re-called the 5' RACE reads with MiXCR, one entry per CDR3 protein. The sample carries tens of thousands of distinct CDR3 sequences, over 12% recorded once. This clonotype was recorded many times. The antigen remains unidentified. Material for sequencing was PBMCs. This chain uses TRBV5-6 with TRBJ2-5, with D hard to call. The receptor comes from a woman aged 45-60 years with HTLV-1-associated myelopathy (HAM/TSP). As DNA, the CDR3 is TGTGCCAGCAGTTTTCGGGAGACCCAGTACTTC. As protein: CASSFRETQYF.